This passage covers 20 T cell receptor beta chains from one sample sequenced in a study of control samples from healthy donors and cancer patients. Profiling relied on immunoSEQ multiplex PCR, and the TCRdb table lists in-frame clones only, not all of them. The sample shows more than 95,000 clones, 92% of them seen only once. Sequenced input: PBMCs. The receptors shown here come from a man at least 80 years old with head and neck cancer.

The chain employs TRBV12-5 and TRBJ2-1, with D possibly matching TRBD2 (6 bases). Germline V gives CDR1 LGHNT, CDR2 FRNRAP. V lost 5 bases and J 15 bases, leaving 20 bases between the germline ends. This CDR3 spans 13 amino acids. In nucleotides, the CDR3 is TGTGCTAGTGGTCGCACCCGGGACTCCCTTCGGTTCTTC. It specifies CASGRTRDSLRFF.

V and J are TRBV11-3 and TRBJ2-2, with TRBD1 matching 8 bases. This CDR3 spans 17 amino acids. Looked up from germline, CDR1 is SGHNT and CDR2 is YENEEA. The junction had 8 bases not matched to a gene; V was cut back by 1 base and J by 4 bases. The CDR3: CASSLGRGQVPTGELFF. DNA of the CDR3: TGTGCCAGCAGCTTAGGTCGGGGACAGGTCCCCACCGGGGAGCTGTTTTTT.

The CDR3 sequence is CASTPVGGENYGYTF. The CDR3 region has the DNA TGTGCCAGCACCCCAGTGGGGGGAGAGAACTATGGCTACACCTTC. The chain has TRBV7-9 and TRBJ1-2, with D maybe TRBD1 (5 bases). V was pared by 7 bases and J by 2 bases, with 17 bases between. Germline V gene data show CDR1 as SEHNR and CDR2 as FQNEAQ (reference sequence). The CDR3 has 15 amino acids.

The rearrangement uses TRBV7-9 and TRBJ2-7; D is undetermined. This CDR3 is 13 amino acids long. CDR1 is SEHNR, CDR2 FQNEAQ, per germline (reference sequence). V was trimmed by 3 bases and J by 6 bases, leaving 12 bases between them. CDR3 bases: TGTGCCAGCAGCTTTACTATTGGGCTCGAGCAGTACTTC. Translation: CASSFTIGLEQYF.

This chain uses TRBV3-1 (or the pseudogene TRBV3-2) with TRBJ2-7; D remains unclear. Germline assignment: CDR1 LGHDT and CDR2 YNNKEL (reference sequence). The CDR3 is 14 residues long. V was trimmed by 2 bases and J by 0 bases, leaving 8 bases between them. The CDR3 here is CASSQPGPSYEQYF. The CDR3 DNA reads as TGTGCCAGCAGCCAACCTGGGCCCTCCTACGAGCAGTACTTC.

V gene TRBV27 combines with J gene TRBJ2-1, with no clear D. Germline V CDR1 and CDR2: MNHEY, SMNVEV (reference sequence). Trimming shortened V by 3 bases and J by 4 bases, and 7 bases separated the two germline ends. The CDR3 is 13 residues long. The DNA of the CDR3 is TGTGCCAGCAGTTTGTCGGAATACAATGAGCAGTTCTTC. Its translation is CASSLSEYNEQFF.

The chain combines TRBV9 with TRBJ2-2, with D hard to call. CDR1 is SGDLS and CDR2 is YYNGEE in the germline V gene. CDR3 length: 11 amino acids. V was trimmed by 3 bases and J by 7 bases, leaving 4 bases between them. This chain's CDR3 is CASSAFGELFF. In DNA, the CDR3 is TGTGCCAGCAGCGCCTTCGGGGAGCTGTTTTTT.

The chain employs TRBV6-5 and TRBJ2-2; perhaps TRBD2 as D (5 bases). V lost 6 bases to trimming and J lost 4 bases, with 15 bases between them. This CDR3 is built from 15 residues. Germline V gene data show CDR1 as MNHEY and CDR2 as SVGAGI. The DNA for the CDR3 is TGTGCCAGCAGACGCGGCCGGGCGGGCACCGGGGAGCTGTTTTTT. It codes for CASRRGRAGTGELFF.

V is TRBV2 and J is TRBJ1-2; a possible D gene is TRBD1 (5 bases). CDR1 and CDR2 (germline): SNHLY, FYNNEI. This CDR3 region has 12 residues. V gave up 10 bases and J gave up 2 bases, with 11 bases separating them. CDR3 region: CATATGNYGYTF. The CDR3 nucleotides read TGTGCCACCGCCACAGGAAACTATGGCTACACCTTC. Variable domain in full (rest from reference TRBV2 and TRBJ1-2): EPEVTQTPSHQVTQMGQEVILRCVPISNHLYFYWYRQILGQKVEFLVSFYNNEISEKSEIFDDQFSVERPDGSNFTLKIRSTKLEDSAMYFCATATGNYGYTFGSGTRLTVV.

The V gene is TRBV19, the J gene TRBJ2-2; D is undetermined. Deletions cut 4 bases from V and 1 base from J, with 13 bases between. Looked up from germline, CDR1 is LNHDA and CDR2 is SQIVND (reference sequence). The CDR3 has 16 residues. The CDR3: CASSTSGPLNTGELFF. CDR3 DNA: TGTGCCAGTAGTACCTCCGGGCCCCTGAACACCGGGGAGCTGTTTTTT.

The chain carries TRBV9 and TRBJ2-1, with 8 bases identical to TRBD2. From germline, CDR1 is SGDLS and CDR2 YYNGEE. The CDR3 runs 14 residues. J was trimmed by 6 bases and V by 4 bases; bases with no gene match: 6. CDR3 amino acids: CASSSAGTSNEQFF. Written as DNA, the CDR3 is TGTGCCAGCAGCTCGGCCGGGACTAGCAATGAGCAGTTCTTC.

This rearrangement joins TRBV10-3 to TRBJ1-1; 7 positions agree with TRBD1. The J segment lost 4 bases and the V segment lost 4 bases, leaving 6 bases of the junction unmatched. From germline, CDR1 is ENHRY and CDR2 SYGVKD. The CDR3 has 14 amino acids. The CDR3 protein is CAISADRVITEAFF. CDR3 nucleotide sequence: TGTGCCATCAGTGCAGACAGGGTTATCACTGAAGCTTTCTTT.

The V call is TRBV4-1, the J call TRBJ1-2; the D is unclear. CDR1 MGHRA and CDR2 YSYEKL come from the germline V gene. Trimming removed 3 bases at V and 4 bases at J, with 9 bases between. The CDR3 contains 13 residues. In nucleotides, the CDR3 is TGCGCCAGCAGCCAGTGGCCACCCTATGGCTACACCTTC. It yields the protein CASSQWPPYGYTF.

The V and J genes are TRBV6-2 or TRBV6-3 and TRBJ1-6; possible D gene TRBD1, 6 bases. The V end was cut by 6 bases, the J end by 1 base, with 13 bases between. The CDR3 contains 16 residues. Germline loops: CDR1 MNHEY, CDR2 SVGEGT. DNA of the CDR3: TGTGCCAGCAGCCTGGACAGTGGATCCTATAATTCACCCCTCCACTTT. It is translated as CASSLDSGSYNSPLHF.

The CDR3 reads CASSPLGPTDTQYF. Here the CDR3 DNA reads TGTGCCAGCAGCCCGTTGGGGCCCACAGATACGCAGTATTTT. The chain uses TRBV7-9 and TRBJ2-3, with D possibly being TRBD1 (5 bases). The CDR3 is made up of 14 amino acids. V lost 5 bases and J 2 bases, leaving 11 bases between the germline ends. In germline, CDR1 is SEHNR, CDR2 FQNEAQ (reference sequence).

This chain joins TRBV10-3 and TRBJ2-7; D is perhaps TRBD1 or TRBD2 (5 bases each). Trimming took 6 bases from V and 5 from J, leaving 23 bases between them. Germline-derived CDR1 and CDR2 are ENHRY and SYGVKD. CDR3 length: 16 residues. The CDR3 region has the DNA TGTGCCATCAGGCCCACCCCGGGACCGGGGAAAGACGAGCAGTACTTC. Translated: CAIRPTPGPGKDEQYF.

The rearrangement links TRBV3-1 (or the pseudogene TRBV3-2) to TRBJ2-5; 14 positions match TRBD2. This CDR3 is 18 amino acids long. V was pared by 4 bases and J by 4 bases, with 11 bases of the junction left unmatched. Germline CDR1 and CDR2: LGHDT and YNNKEL (reference sequence). The DNA of the CDR3 is TGTGCCAGCAGCCCACTACTGGGACTAGCGGGAGAGGTAGAGACCCAGTACTTC. Amino acids: CASSPLLGLAGEVETQYF.

The chain employs TRBV7-6 and TRBJ2-6; the D gene is possibly TRBD1 (5 bases). This CDR3 region has 15 residues. The germline V and J ends were trimmed by 2 bases and 1 base, with 6 bases remaining between them. Germline-derived CDR1 and CDR2 are SGHVS and FNYEAQ. CDR3 sequence (DNA): TGTGCCAGCAGCTTATCAGGGTCTGGGGCCAACGTCCTGACTTTC. Encoded protein: CASSLSGSGANVLTF.

This chain connects TRBV4-2 to TRBJ2-5; the D gene is possibly TRBD2 (5 bases). The V gene's germline CDR1 is LGHNA and CDR2 YNFKEQ. Between the trimmed V and J ends, which lost 4 bases and 4 bases, there was a span of 16 bases. The CDR3 extends over 15 amino acids. The CDR3 reads CASSLLDSPGETQYF. In nucleotides, the CDR3 is TGTGCCAGCAGCCTCCTGGACTCTCCGGGAGAGACCCAGTACTTC.

The chain recombines TRBV12-5 with TRBJ1-5; 9 bases match TRBD1. This CDR3 region has 14 residues. Germline V lookup: CDR1 LGHNT, CDR2 FRNRAP. V dropped 6 bases and J dropped 4; count of bases not matched to a gene: 4. The CDR3 DNA reads as TGTGCTAGTGGACCGACAGGGGGTAATCAGCCCCAGCATTTT. Translation gives CASGPTGGNQPQHF. Looking up the rest from reference TRBV12-5 and TRBJ1-5 gives the full variable domain: DARVTQTPRHKVTEMGQEVTMRCQPILGHNTVFWYRQTMMQGLELLAYFRNRAPLDDSGMPKDRFSAEMPDATLATLKIQPSEPRDSAVYFCASGPTGGNQPQHFGDGTRLSIL.